What follows are 19 T cell receptor beta chains derived from one specimen sequenced in a study of beta chain features in type 1 diabetes. Their target antigens are unknown. General study points: Among patients with Type 1 diabetes, TCRB CDR3s were moderately but significantly shorter in every one of the four CD4+ subsets.

Expressed TCRB transcripts were sequenced because the entire RNA isolate underwent reverse transcription. Here immunoSEQ multiplex PCR was the method, and the copy in TCRdb shows in-frame clones only, minus some. The table shows roughly 260,000 clones, with under 13% occurring only once. Material for sequencing was naive CD4+ T cells from blood. These receptors all stem from a young man with type 1 diabetes.

This clone has only a few counts. The gene calls are TRBV28 and TRBJ2-3; TRBD1 might be the D (5 bases). The CDR3 totals 13 residues. The germline gives CDR1 MDHEN, CDR2 SYDVKM. Between the trimmed V and J ends, which lost 6 bases and 2 bases, there was a span of 9 bases. The CDR3 loop reads CASRGAITDTQYF. CDR3 sequence (DNA): TGTGCCAGCAGAGGGGCCATCACAGATACGCAGTATTTT. The complete variable domain, with remaining parts taken from reference TRBV28 and TRBJ2-3, reads DVKVTQSSRYLVKRTGEKVFLECVQDMDHENMFWYRQDPGLGLRLIYFSYDVKMKEKGDIPEGYSVSREKKERFSLILESASTNQTSMYLCASRGAITDTQYFGPGTRLTVL.

This clone was found a few times. This chain uses TRBV4-2 with TRBJ2-7, with 8 bases identical to TRBD2. With 4 bases clipped from V and 1 base from J, the junction kept 9 bases outside the gene matches. This CDR3 region has 16 residues. CDR1 is LGHNA, CDR2 YNFKEQ, per germline. CDR3 sequence: CASSREGSGVSYEQYF. The CDR3, as DNA: TGTGCCAGCAGCCGAGAGGGTAGCGGGGTTTCCTACGAGCAGTACTTC.

The chain couples TRBV6-6 to TRBJ2-7; 9 nucleotides line up with TRBD1. V trimming: 4 bases; J trimming: 5 bases; junction bases outside the gene matches: 12. The CDR3 runs to 16 residues. Germline V gene data show CDR1 as MNHNY and CDR2 as SVGAGI (reference sequence). DNA of the CDR3: TGTGCCAGCAGTTCCTCTGCCGGGACAGGGTCAAACGAGCAGTACTTC. This codes for CASSSSAGTGSNEQYF.

The V gene is TRBV9, the J gene TRBJ2-1, with 15 bases identical to TRBD2. From germline, CDR1 is SGDLS and CDR2 YYNGEE. V was pared by 4 bases and J by 4 bases, with 3 bases of the junction left unmatched. The length of the CDR3 is 16 residues. The CDR3 sequence: CASSTGTSGGYNEQFF. DNA for the CDR3: TGTGCCAGCAGCACGGGGACTAGCGGGGGGTACAATGAGCAGTTCTTC.

The sample holds a few counts of this clone. This CDR3 reads CASSFYSSYEQYF. The CDR3 nucleotides are TGTGCCAGCAGCTTTTATTCTTCCTACGAGCAGTACTTC. The V call is TRBV7-9, the J call TRBJ2-7; D is uncertain. CDR3 length: 13 amino acids. CDR1 and CDR2 from the germline V gene are SEHNR and FQNEAQ (reference sequence). V was pared by 3 bases and J by 1 base, with 7 bases between.

For the CDR3, the DNA is TGCGCCAGCAGAAGAGCGGGGGTTGAATACAATGAGCAGTTCTTC. Translating gives CASRRAGVEYNEQFF. V is TRBV4-1 and J is TRBJ2-1; 8 nucleotides align to TRBD2. The CDR3 runs to 15 residues. Germline CDR1 is MGHRA and CDR2 is YSYEKL. V gave up 6 bases and J gave up 4 bases; unmatched junction bases: 8.

This clone was detected a few times. The V call is TRBV5-1, the J call TRBJ2-1; 9 bases are shared with TRBD2. V gave up 0 bases and J gave up 5 bases; unmatched junction bases: 6. CDR1 SGHRS and CDR2 YFSETQ come from the germline V gene. This CDR3 comprises 16 residues. This CDR3 reads CASSLGASGAHNEQFF. The DNA of the CDR3 is TGCGCCAGCAGCTTGGGGGCTAGCGGGGCACACAATGAGCAGTTCTTC.

Only a few counts were recorded for this clone. V is TRBV18 and J is TRBJ1-2; no definite D call. This CDR3 contains 16 residues. Germline V gene lookup returns CDR1 KGHSH and CDR2 LQKENI. Between the trimmed V and J ends, which lost 3 bases and 0 bases, there was a span of 14 bases. The CDR3 sequence is CASSPVRRVANYGYTF. Here the CDR3 DNA reads TGTGCCAGCTCACCCGTACGCCGGGTTGCTAACTATGGCTACACCTTC.

The CDR3 spells CASSVGAGTVFYEQYF. The DNA for the CDR3 is TGTGCCAGCAGTGTAGGAGCCGGGACAGTATTCTACGAGCAGTACTTC. The chain couples TRBV5-6 to TRBJ2-7; 7 positions match TRBD1. The CDR3 loop spans 16 amino acids. Trimming removed 5 bases from V and 3 bases from J; junction bases left unmatched: 14. Germline loops: CDR1 SGHDT, CDR2 YYEEEE.

A few counts support this clone. The chain couples TRBV2 to TRBJ1-2, with D hard to call. V was pared by 11 bases and J by 0 bases, with 13 bases between. Germline CDR1 reads SNHLY; CDR2 reads FYNNEI. This CDR3 spans 13 amino acids. CDR3 bases: TGTGCCTCCAGCCAGCGACCTAACTATGGCTACACCTTC. This gives the protein CASSQRPNYGYTF.

V is TRBV6-1 and J is TRBJ2-1; tentative D call: TRBD1 (5 bases). Germline CDR1 and CDR2: MNHNS and SASEGT. CDR3 length: 15 amino acids. V lost 6 bases and J 4 bases, leaving 16 bases between the germline ends. The CDR3 reads CASRSATVEYNEQFF. CDR3 nucleotides: TGTGCCAGCAGGTCCGCGACAGTGGAATACAATGAGCAGTTCTTC.

The chain has TRBV7-9 and TRBJ1-6; D ambiguous. The CDR3 covers 14 residues. V was pared by 4 bases and J by 7 bases, with 11 bases between. Looked up from germline, CDR1 is SEHNR and CDR2 is FQNEAQ (reference sequence). CDR3 in amino acids: CASSSPGLNSPLHF. Here the CDR3 DNA reads TGTGCCAGCAGCTCGCCGGGTCTAAATTCACCCCTCCACTTT.

Concerning this clone itself: The sample holds other DNA sequences that translate to the same CDR3. The chain links TRBV9 to TRBJ2-5; no reliable D call. V gave up 4 bases and J gave up 2 bases, with 3 bases separating them. There are 11 residues in the CDR3. The germline CDR1 and CDR2 sequences are SGDLS and YYNGEE. The CDR3 here is CASSSQETQYF. DNA of the CDR3: TGTGCCAGCAGCTCACAAGAGACCCAGTACTTC.

The chain has TRBV7-2 and TRBJ1-2; TRBD1 matches at 7 bases. The germline V gene has CDR1 SGHTA and CDR2 FQGNSA. After removal of 5 bases from V and 1 base from J, the junction contained 10 bases not matched to a gene. This CDR3 region has 16 residues. This CDR3 reads CASSRQEDRLNYGYTF. The DNA for the CDR3 is TGTGCCAGCAGCAGACAAGAGGACAGGCTTAACTATGGCTACACCTTC. Combining the CDR3 with reference TRBV7-2 and TRBJ1-2 gives the whole variable domain GAGVSQSPSNKVTEKGKDVELRCDPISGHTALYWYRQSLGQGLEFLIYFQGNSAPDKSGLPSDRFSAERTGGSVSTLTIQRTQQEDSAVYLCASSRQEDRLNYGYTFGSGTRLTVV.

The chain combines TRBV18 with TRBJ1-5, with a tentative D call TRBD1 (5 bases). V lost 5 bases to trimming and J lost 0 bases, with 8 bases between them. Germline lookup yields CDR1 KGHSH and CDR2 LQKENI. CDR3 length: 14 amino acids. The CDR3 is CASSDSNSNQPQHF. CDR3 DNA: TGTGCCAGCTCAGACAGCAATAGCAATCAGCCCCAGCATTTT.

Only a few counts were recorded for this clone. The chain combines TRBV30 with TRBJ2-5, with a weak D call TRBD2 (5 bases). This CDR3 spans 14 amino acids. V was trimmed by 1 base and J by 4 bases, leaving 13 bases between them. Germline assignment: CDR1 GTSNPN and CDR2 SVGIG (reference sequence). The chain's CDR3 is CAWSGGGSLETQYF. The CDR3 DNA reads TGTGCCTGGAGTGGCGGAGGAAGCCTAGAGACCCAGTACTTC.

This clone was seen a few times. CDR3 residues: CATLERGTDTQYF. Here the CDR3 DNA reads TGTGCCACCTTAGAGCGGGGCACAGATACGCAGTATTTT. V usage is TRBV6-1 and J usage is TRBJ2-3, with a possible D match to TRBD2 (6 bases). Per germline, CDR1 MNHNS and CDR2 SASEGT. The CDR3 runs to 13 residues. Trimming removed 10 bases from V and 1 base from J, with 12 bases in between.

This clone turned up a few times. The chain couples TRBV14 to TRBJ2-3; D is undetermined. CDR1 is SGHDN, CDR2 FVKESK, per germline. The length of the CDR3 is 13 residues. The germline V and J ends were trimmed by 3 bases and 6 bases, with 10 bases remaining between them. This CDR3 reads CASSHERGDTQYF. Here the CDR3 DNA reads TGTGCCAGCAGCCACGAGCGTGGGGATACGCAGTATTTT.

V gene TRBV4-2 combines with J gene TRBJ2-1; 7 bases are shared with TRBD1. CDR1 is LGHNA and CDR2 is YNFKEQ in the germline V gene. V dropped 5 bases and J dropped 5; count of bases not matched to a gene: 12. The length of the CDR3 is 16 residues. CDR3 in amino acids: CASSVRQGMKDNEQFF. The CDR3 coding sequence is TGTGCCAGCAGCGTAAGACAGGGAATGAAGGACAATGAGCAGTTCTTC.